This TCR beta chain originates from a study of T cell responses to AZD1222 COVID-19 vaccine. The length of the CDR3 is 16 residues. Germline-derived CDR1 and CDR2 are SGHRS and YFSETQ. V shed 4 bases and J 1 base; nucleotides not matched to a gene: 2. The protocol was immunoSEQ multiplex PCR, while the TCRdb copy is restricted to in-frame clones and leaves out a portion. The repertoire holds around 58,000 clones, about 86% seen once, with roughly 10% in the top ten. Sequencing used peripheral blood, obtained on day 0 of AZD1222 vaccination. This chain uses TRBV5-1 with TRBJ2-2, with TRBD2 matching 12 bases. The sequence came from an adult in good health. The CDR3 spells CASSETSGRNTGELFF. The CDR3 nucleotides are TGCGCCAGCAGCGAGACTAGCGGGAGGAACACCGGGGAGCTGTTTTTT.